A single sample is the source of the 9 T cell receptor beta chains below, sequenced in a study of blood T cells in healthy people across ages. A second PCR, run for about 7 to 11 cycles, used a sample-barcoded 5' primer plus a J-beta primer mix. Using its own MiXCR run on the 5' RACE reads, TCRdb lists one record per CDR3 protein. The table has around 1,600,000 distinct CDR3 sequences, roughly two fifths seen once; the top ten hold about 4%. Sequenced: blood. The receptors derive from a woman aged 18 to 35 in good health.

As to this clonotype: This clone may be a read error of a much larger clone one base away. The gene calls are TRBV20-1 and TRBJ1-2; D is uncertain. The CDR3 runs 12 residues. Germline V gene data show CDR1 as DFQATT and CDR2 as SNEGSKA (reference sequence). V lost 3 bases and J 4 bases, leaving 9 bases between the germline ends. CDR3 protein: CSASASLYGYTF. The CDR3 DNA is TGCAGTGCTAGCGCCAGCCTCTATGGCTACACCTTC.

Concerning this clonotype: Germline and junction disagree at one end, which may indicate a read error. The chain joins TRBV4-3 to TRBJ1-1, with D possibly being TRBD1 (5 bases). This CDR3 contains 16 residues. From germline, CDR1 is LGHNA and CDR2 YSLEER. This CDR3 reads CASREGPNLANAEAFF. For the CDR3, the DNA is TGCGCCAGCAGGGAGGGACCGAATCTGGCGAACGCTGAAGCTTTCTTT.

CDR3 DNA: TGTGCCAGCAGTAGACAGGGGAACTCCTACAATGAGCAGTACTTC. Translation: CASSRQGNSYNEQYF. The rearrangement links TRBV2 to TRBJ2-1; 8 bases agree with TRBD1. The J call may be incorrect, as the DNA end agrees better with TRBJ2-7. The CDR3 extends over 15 amino acids. Germline-derived CDR1 and CDR2 are SNHLY and FYNNEI.

This clonotype was recorded a few times. The rearrangement links TRBV20-1 to TRBJ1-5; D unresolved. CDR1 and CDR2 from the germline V gene are DFQATT and SNEGSKA (reference sequence). There are 13 residues in the CDR3. With 2 bases removed from V and 7 bases from J, the gap between germline ends came to 12 bases. CDR3 sequence (DNA): TGCAGTGCTAGACTGAGAGGTCCCCAGCCCCAGCATTTT. It encodes CSARLRGPQPQHF.

The gene calls are TRBV28 and TRBJ2-7; D unclear. Trimming removed 6 bases from V and 7 bases from J, with 16 bases in between. The CDR3 extends over 13 amino acids. Germline V lookup: CDR1 MDHEN, CDR2 SYDVKM. DNA for the CDR3: TGTGCCAGCAGGGTCGACAACCCTACGGAGCAGTACTTC. Residues: CASRVDNPTEQYF.

This chain connects TRBV7-2 to TRBJ1-2, with D possibly TRBD1 on 6 matching bases. V lost 5 bases and J lost 5, with 15 bases in between. The CDR3 length is 14 residues. From germline, CDR1 is SGHTA and CDR2 FQGNSA. The CDR3: CASSLRRGTYGYTF. As DNA, the CDR3 is TGTGCCAGCAGCCTCAGGCGGGGGACATATGGCTACACCTTC.

This chain joins TRBV2 and TRBJ2-7; 7 bases line up with TRBD2. V trimming: 6 bases; J trimming: 6 bases; junction bases outside the gene matches: 8. The CDR3 is 13 residues long. Germline V CDR1 and CDR2: SNHLY, FYNNEI. The CDR3 sequence is CASSSSGIGEQYF. The CDR3 DNA follows: TGTGCCAGCAGCTCTAGCGGTATAGGCGAGCAGTACTTC. Based on the CDR3 plus reference TRBV2 and TRBJ2-7, the full variable domain is EPEVTQTPSHQVTQMGQEVILRCVPISNHLYFYWYRQILGQKVEFLVSFYNNEISEKSEIFDDQFSVERPDGSNFTLKIRSTKLEDSAMYFCASSSSGIGEQYFGPGTRLTVT.

J is TRBJ1-1 and V is TRBV29-1; D call uncertain. This CDR3 comprises 14 residues. Germline values: CDR1 SQVTM, CDR2 ANQGSEA. Trimming shortened V by 5 bases and J by 0 bases, and 13 bases separated the two germline ends. CDR3 bases: TGCAGCGTTCTTCGACAAGGTATGAACACTGAAGCTTTCTTT. Its translation is CSVLRQGMNTEAFF.

This chain joins TRBV7-9 and TRBJ1-5; no clear D gene. This CDR3 region has 12 residues. The germline gives CDR1 SEHNR, CDR2 FQNEAQ (reference sequence). Trimming removed 5 bases from V and 5 bases from J, with 7 bases in between. DNA for the CDR3: TGTGCCAGCAGCGTCTCCCATCAGCCCCAGCATTTT. Encoded protein: CASSVSHQPQHF.